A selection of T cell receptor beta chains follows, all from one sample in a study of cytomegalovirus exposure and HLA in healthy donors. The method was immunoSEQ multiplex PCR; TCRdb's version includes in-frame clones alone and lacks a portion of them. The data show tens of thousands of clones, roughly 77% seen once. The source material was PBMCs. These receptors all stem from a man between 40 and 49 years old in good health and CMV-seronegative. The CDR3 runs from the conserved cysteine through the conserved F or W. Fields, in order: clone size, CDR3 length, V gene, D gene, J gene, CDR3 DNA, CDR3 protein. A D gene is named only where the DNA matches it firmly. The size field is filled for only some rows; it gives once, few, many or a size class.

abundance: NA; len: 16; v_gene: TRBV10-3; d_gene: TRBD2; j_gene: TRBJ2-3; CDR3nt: TGTGCCATCAGTGAATCTAGCGGGGGGATCACAGATACGCAGTATTTT; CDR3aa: CAISESSGGITDTQYF
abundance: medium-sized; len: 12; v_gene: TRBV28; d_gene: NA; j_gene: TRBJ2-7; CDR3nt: TGTGCCAGCAGTTTCTCTGACAGGCACCTTTCCTTC; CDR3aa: CASSFSDRHLSF
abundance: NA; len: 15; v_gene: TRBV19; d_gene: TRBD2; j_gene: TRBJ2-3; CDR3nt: TGTGCCAGTAGTAATAGCGGGAGGGGGTCAGATACGCAGTATTTT; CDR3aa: CASSNSGRGSDTQYF
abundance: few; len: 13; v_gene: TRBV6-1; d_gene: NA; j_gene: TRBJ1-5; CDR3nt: TGTGCCAGCAGCACACAAGGGGCTCAGCCCCAGCATTTT; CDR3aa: CASSTQGAQPQHF
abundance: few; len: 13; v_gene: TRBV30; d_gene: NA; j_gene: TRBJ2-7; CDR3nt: TGTGCCTGGGCTGCCCTCGGGGAGTACGAGCAGTACTTC; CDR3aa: CAWAALGEYEQYF
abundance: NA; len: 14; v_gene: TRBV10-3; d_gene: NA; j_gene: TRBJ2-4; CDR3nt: TGTGCCACAGGAAGAGAGATAGCGGAGAACATTCAGTACTTC; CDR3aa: CATGREIAENIQYF
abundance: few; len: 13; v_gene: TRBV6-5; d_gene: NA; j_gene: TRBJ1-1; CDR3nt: TGTGCCAGCAGCACAGGGTTCGGCACTGAAGCTTTCTTT; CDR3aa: CASSTGFGTEAFF
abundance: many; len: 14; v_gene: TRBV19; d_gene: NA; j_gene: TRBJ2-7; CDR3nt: TGTGCCAGTAGTATGGTGCGAGGATACTACGAGCAGTACTTC; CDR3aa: CASSMVRGYYEQYF
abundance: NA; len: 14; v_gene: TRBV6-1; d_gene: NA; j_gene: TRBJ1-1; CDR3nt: TGTGCCAGCAGTGAACGGGAGGGGCCCACTGAAGCTTTCTTT; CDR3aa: CASSEREGPTEAFF
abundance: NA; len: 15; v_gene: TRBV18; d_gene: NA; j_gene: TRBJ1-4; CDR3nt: TGTGCCAGCTCACCACCGGGACACTCGAGTGAAAAACTGTTTTTT; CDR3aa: CASSPPGHSSEKLFF
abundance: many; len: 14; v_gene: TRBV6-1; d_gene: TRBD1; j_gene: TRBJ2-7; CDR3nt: TGTGCCAGCAGTGAATGGGACAGGGGGTACGAGCAGTACTTC; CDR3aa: CASSEWDRGYEQYF
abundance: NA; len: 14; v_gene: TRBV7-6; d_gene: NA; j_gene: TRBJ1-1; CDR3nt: TGTGCCAGCAGCCCACAGGGAGGGTTCACTGAAGCTTTCTTT; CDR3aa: CASSPQGGFTEAFF
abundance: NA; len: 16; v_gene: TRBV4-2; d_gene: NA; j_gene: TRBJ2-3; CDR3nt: TGTGCCAGCAGCTACTTCACGGGGAGCCTCGGGGATACGCAGTATTTT; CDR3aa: CASSYFTGSLGDTQYF
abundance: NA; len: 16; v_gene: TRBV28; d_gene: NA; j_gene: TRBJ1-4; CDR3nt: TGTGCCAGCAGTTTGGTGACCCTAGTGACTAATGAAAAACTGTTTTTT; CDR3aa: CASSLVTLVTNEKLFF
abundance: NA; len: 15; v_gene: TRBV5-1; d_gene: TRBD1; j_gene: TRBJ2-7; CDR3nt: TGCGCCAGCAGCTTGGACAGGGGGGATACCTACGAGCAGTACTTC; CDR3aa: CASSLDRGDTYEQYF
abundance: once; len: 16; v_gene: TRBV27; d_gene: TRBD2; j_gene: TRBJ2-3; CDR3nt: TGTGCCAGGACGGGAGTAGCGGGGGGCGAGATTGATACGCAGTATTTT; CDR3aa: CARTGVAGGEIDTQYF
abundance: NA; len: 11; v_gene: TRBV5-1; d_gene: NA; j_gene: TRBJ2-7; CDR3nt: TGCGCCAGCCGTTCTTCCGAGGAGCAGTACTTC; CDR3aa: CASRSSEEQYF
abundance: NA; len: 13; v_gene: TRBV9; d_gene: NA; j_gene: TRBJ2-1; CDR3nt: TGTGCCAGCAGCGCCACTAGCGACAGGGAGCAGTTCTTC; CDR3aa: CASSATSDREQFF
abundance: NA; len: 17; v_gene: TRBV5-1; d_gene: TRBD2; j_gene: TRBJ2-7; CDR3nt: TGCGCCAGCAGCTTGCAGATTACGGGACTAGTTTCAGGCGAGCAGTACTTC; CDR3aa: CASSLQITGLVSGEQYF
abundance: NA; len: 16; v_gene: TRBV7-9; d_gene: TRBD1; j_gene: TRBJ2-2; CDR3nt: TGTGCCAGCAGCCACCCAGGGGGCGCGGGCACCGGGGAGCTGTTTTTT; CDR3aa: CASSHPGGAGTGELFF
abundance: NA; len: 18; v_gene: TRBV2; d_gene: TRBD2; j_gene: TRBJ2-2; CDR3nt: TGTGCCAGCAGTGAAACTGGACTAGCGGGAGCTAACACCGGGGAGCTGTTTTTT; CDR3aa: CASSETGLAGANTGELFF
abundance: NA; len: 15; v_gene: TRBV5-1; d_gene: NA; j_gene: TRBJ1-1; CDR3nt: TGCGCCAGCAGCCTAGGACAGTTCATGAACACTGAAGCTTTCTTT; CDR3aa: CASSLGQFMNTEAFF
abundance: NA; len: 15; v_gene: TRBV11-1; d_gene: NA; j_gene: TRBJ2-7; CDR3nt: TGTGCCAGCAGCTTAGGGTGGAGCAACCGCCACGAGCAGTACTTC; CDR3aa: CASSLGWSNRHEQYF
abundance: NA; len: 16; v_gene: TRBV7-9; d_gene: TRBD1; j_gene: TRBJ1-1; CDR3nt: TGTGCCAGCAGTTTTGACAGGGGGCTAAGGAACACTGAAGCTTTCTTT; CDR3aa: CASSFDRGLRNTEAFF
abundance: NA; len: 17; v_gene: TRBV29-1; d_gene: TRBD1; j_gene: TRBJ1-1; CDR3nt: TGCAGCGTTGTAACCGGGACAGGGACAACACTGAACACTGAAGCTTTCTTT; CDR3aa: CSVVTGTGTTLNTEAFF
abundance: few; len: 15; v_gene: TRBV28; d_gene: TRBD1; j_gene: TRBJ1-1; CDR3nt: TGTGCCAGCAGACCAGGGGGACCGGTGAACACTGAAGCTTTCTTT; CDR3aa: CASRPGGPVNTEAFF
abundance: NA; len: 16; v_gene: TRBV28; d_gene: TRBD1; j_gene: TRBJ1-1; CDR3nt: TGTGCCAGCAGTTGGATCCCGGGACAGGGGTTCGGTGAAGCTTTCTTT; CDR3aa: CASSWIPGQGFGEAFF
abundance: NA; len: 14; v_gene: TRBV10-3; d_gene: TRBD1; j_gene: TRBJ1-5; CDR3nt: TGTGCCATCAGTGGTAACAGGGGAGATCAGCCCCAGCATTTT; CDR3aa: CAISGNRGDQPQHF
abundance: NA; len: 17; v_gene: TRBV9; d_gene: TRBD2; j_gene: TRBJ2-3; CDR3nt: TGTGCCAGCAGCGTAGGGGTGACTAGCGGACCCACAGATACGCAGTATTTT; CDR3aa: CASSVGVTSGPTDTQYF
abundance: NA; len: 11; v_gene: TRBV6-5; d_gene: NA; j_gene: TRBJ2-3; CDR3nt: TGTGCCAGCAGACGGGACATGGCGCAGTATTTT; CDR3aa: CASRRDMAQYF
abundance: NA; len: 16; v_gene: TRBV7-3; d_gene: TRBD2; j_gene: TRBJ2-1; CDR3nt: TGTGCCAGCAGCTTATTGGGACTAGCGGGAGGTAATGAGCAGTTCTTC; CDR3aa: CASSLLGLAGGNEQFF